This T cell receptor beta chain was sequenced during a study of STAT5B mutations in CD4+ large granular lymphocyte leukemia. Repertoires were generated with immunoSEQ multiplex PCR, while TCRdb's copy carries only in-frame clones and drops some. This table has about 31,000 clones, less than 80% appearing once. This clone was counted once. The CDR3 length is 18 residues. Trimming stripped 6 bases from V and 4 bases from J, with 27 bases between. From germline, CDR1 is SGHTA and CDR2 FQGNSA. Material: CD4+ T cells from blood buffy coats. V usage is TRBV7-2 and J usage is TRBJ1-2, with D unclear. The sequence was obtained from a human donor in good health. This CDR3 reads CASSPISREILTSYGYTF. CDR3 nucleotides: TGTGCCAGCAGTCCCATTTCGAGGGAAATCCTAACCTCCTATGGCTACACCTTC.